This TCR beta chain came from a study of Ad26.COV2.S vaccination and SARS-CoV-2 variants. This clone came up once. Its antigen is still unknown. The sample's treatment: some 20 received Ad26.COV2.S at low or high dose, single or two shots; about five received placebo; per-sample allocation not given. Repertoires come from day 63 after the first vaccine or placebo injection. CDR1 is MDHEN and CDR2 is SYDVKM in the germline V gene. The germline V and J ends were trimmed by 6 bases and 2 bases, with 14 bases remaining between them. The CDR3 consists of 14 residues. General observations from the study: Total T cell responses were possibly underestimated by TCR breadth and depth analyses. Comparability of non-spike TCR breadth was observed across vaccine and placebo recipients.

Data came from immunoSEQ multiplex PCR; TCRdb stores just in-frame clones and leaves some out. The table has about 460,000 clones, 80% to 90% seen once; the top ten hold 1.5% to 2%. Sequenced here: peripheral blood, sampled in a trial of Ad26.COV2.S vaccine versus placebo. This chain joins TRBV28 and TRBJ2-7; D might be TRBD1 or TRBD2, each matching 5 bases. This clonotype was sampled from a person aged 18-65 years who received the Ad26.COV2.S COVID-19 vaccine or a placebo. Here the CDR3 reads CASSLRGPAYEQYF. The CDR3 nucleotides are TGTGCCAGCAGCCTGAGGGGTCCGGCCTACGAGCAGTACTTC. The complete variable domain, with remaining parts taken from reference TRBV28 and TRBJ2-7, reads DVKVTQSSRYLVKRTGEKVFLECVQDMDHENMFWYRQDPGLGLRLIYFSYDVKMKEKGDIPEGYSVSREKKERFSLILESASTNQTSMYLCASSLRGPAYEQYFGPGTRLTVT.